The entry below describes one TCR beta chain. These data belong to a study of blood T cell repertoires in COVID-19. CDR3 length equals 16 residues. V trimming: 4 bases; J trimming: 3 bases; junction bases outside the gene matches: 10. CDR1 is SGHNT, CDR2 YYREEE, per germline (reference sequence). Seattle patients were enrolled while actively infected and followed longitudinally. The assay was immunoSEQ multiplex PCR, and TCRdb's table has in-frame clones only and misses some. Among approximately 58,000 clones listed, about 81% were seen once. The chain has TRBV5-4 and TRBJ2-4; 7 bases are a match to TRBD2. This receptor was obtained from a man in his sixties with COVID-19, enrolled during active disease. The sample consisted of peripheral blood. CDR3 in DNA: TGTGCCAGCAGCGTGGGCGGCGGGGGTAGCAAAAACATTCAGTACTTC. This encodes CASSVGGGGSKNIQYF.